A selection of T cell receptor beta chains follows, all from one sample in a study of T cell repertoires in cytomegalovirus infection. Their target antigens are unknown. TCRdb re-called the reads with MiXCR, one entry per CDR3 protein. The sample records hundreds of thousands of distinct CDR3 sequences, around 32% being singletons. This sample comprised cultured PBMCs, obtained from culture after CMV antigen stimulation. The receptors stem from a human donor in good health (CMV status not recorded). Some clones in this sample may be carry-over from other donors' samples. CDR3s include the opening cysteine and the closing phenylalanine or tryptophan. A D gene is named only where the DNA matches it firmly. Expanded clones are given a class, and other clones once, few, many or no size at all.

v_call	d_call	j_call	cdr3_length	clone_size	cdr3_nt	cdr3_aa
TRBV15	NA	TRBJ2-7	15	NA	TGTGCCACCAGCGAAGAGCTAGGGAGCTCCTACGAGCAGTACTTC	CATSEELGSSYEQYF
TRBV4-3	NA	TRBJ1-6	16	NA	TGCGCCAGCAGCCAAGGGTCGACGAGGGAAAACTCACCCCTCCACTTT	CASSQGSTRENSPLHF
TRBV2	TRBD2	TRBJ2-5	15	few	TGTGCCAGCAATCAGCTTAGCGGGATCGGAGAGACCCAGTACTTC	CASNQLSGIGETQYF
TRBV4-1	NA	TRBJ2-3	17	NA	TGCGCCAGCAGCCAAGATTTACGGGGGGCCACCACAGATACGCAGTATTTT	CASSQDLRGATTDTQYF
TRBV12-3/TRBV12-4	NA	TRBJ2-1	15	few	TGTGCCAGCAGGGGGATCCGGGAGATGTACAATGAGCAGTTCTTC	CASRGIREMYNEQFF
TRBV2	TRBD1	TRBJ2-1	14	NA	TGTGCCAGCAGTAGGACAGGGGAGTACAATGAGCAGTTCTTC	CASSRTGEYNEQFF
TRBV12-3/TRBV12-4	NA	TRBJ2-3	14	NA	TGTGCCAGCAGTTTAGTCGGCCCGGGAGATACGCAGTATTTT	CASSLVGPGDTQYF
TRBV20-1	TRBD1	TRBJ1-2	14	NA	TGCAGTGCTAGCAATCAGGGGGAAAAGGGTGGCTACACCTTC	CSASNQGEKGGYTF
TRBV6-2/TRBV6-3	TRBD2	TRBJ2-7	14	NA	TGTGCCAGCAGACCCGGACTAGACACCTACGAGCAGTACTTC	CASRPGLDTYEQYF
TRBV12-3/TRBV12-4	NA	TRBJ2-3	16	NA	TGTGCCAGCAGCCCCCTTTGGGGGATTATCGCAGATACGCAGTATTTT	CASSPLWGIIADTQYF
TRBV7-2	NA	TRBJ1-3	17	NA	TGTGCCAGCAGCCACTCGCTTTCGGACAGCGCTGGAAACACCATATATTTT	CASSHSLSDSAGNTIYF
TRBV19	NA	TRBJ1-6	15	NA	TGTGCCAGTAGTAAAGAGATTCACCCAAATTCACCCCTCCACTTT	CASSKEIHPNSPLHF
TRBV7-6	NA	TRBJ2-7	16	many	TGTGCCAGCAGCGCGGGACAGGGGATATTAGCGGGAGTGCAGTACTTC	CASSAGQGILAGVQYF
TRBV6-6	TRBD2	TRBJ2-3	18	once	TGTGCCAGCAGTTACTCGGCACTAGCGGGAGTCAAGTTAGATACGCAGTATTTT	CASSYSALAGVKLDTQYF
TRBV27	NA	TRBJ2-6	15	NA	TGTGCCAGCAGTGCTAATGTTCCTGGGGCCAACGTCCTGACTTTC	CASSANVPGANVLTF
TRBV3-1	NA	TRBJ1-4	14	NA	TGTGCCAGCAGCCAAAGAGACCGTAATGAAAAACTGTTTTTT	CASSQRDRNEKLFF
TRBV6-2/TRBV6-3	TRBD1	TRBJ2-5	16	few	TGTGCCAGCAGTTCCTACAGGACAGGGGCCGTAGAGACCCAGTACTTC	CASSSYRTGAVETQYF
TRBV7-2	TRBD2	TRBJ2-1	14	few	TGTGCCAGCAGCTTACTAGCGGGAGGAGTTGAGCAGTTCTTC	CASSLLAGGVEQFF
TRBV28	TRBD1	TRBJ2-7	14	few	TGTGCCAGCAGTTCCCCTGGGACAGCCTACGAGCAGTACTTC	CASSSPGTAYEQYF
TRBV6-1	TRBD1	TRBJ1-4	12	few	TGTGCCAGCAGTTCTTGGGACAGCGGACTGTTTTTT	CASSSWDSGLFF
TRBV7-6	NA	TRBJ1-1	14	few	TGTGCCAGCAGCTCCGAGGTGAGGTTGACTGAAGCTTTCTTT	CASSSEVRLTEAFF
TRBV19	TRBD1	TRBJ2-7	14	many	TGTGCCAGTAGTATTTCGGGACAGTCCTACGAGCAGTACTTC	CASSISGQSYEQYF
TRBV6-6	TRBD1	TRBJ2-5	15	few	TGTGCCAGCAGTACCCTGGGACAGGCGACGGAGACCCAGTACTTC	CASSTLGQATETQYF
TRBV6-6	NA	TRBJ2-1	14	few	TGTGCCAGCAGTGATTCGGGGGCGTACTTGGAGCAGTTCTTC	CASSDSGAYLEQFF
TRBV27	NA	TRBJ1-5	13	few	TGTGCCAGCAGTTTCGGCAGAGATCAGCCCCAGCATTTT	CASSFGRDQPQHF
TRBV18	NA	TRBJ1-5	14	NA	TGTGCCAGCTCACCGAGTCAGGGAGATCAGCCCCAGCATTTT	CASSPSQGDQPQHF
TRBV2	NA	TRBJ1-2	13	NA	TGTGCCAGCAGTGAAGCGCAGGAGGGAGGCTACACCTTC	CASSEAQEGGYTF
TRBV7-2	TRBD1	TRBJ2-1	14	many	TGTGCCAGCGGCCAGGGACAGGGGACCAATGAGCAGTTCTTC	CASGQGQGTNEQFF